The 6 T cell receptor beta chains in this list originate from one sample, sequenced in a study of T cell responses to AZD1222 COVID-19 vaccine. TCRdb's table, derived via immunoSEQ multiplex PCR, lists solely in-frame clones and lacks some. The sample holds 90,000 to 110,000 clones, around 93% seen once. The input for sequencing was peripheral blood, taken on day 0 of AZD1222 vaccination. The origin of the receptors is an adult in good health.

This chain joins TRBV4-1 and TRBJ1-1; no clear D gene. Germline V lookup: CDR1 MGHRA, CDR2 YSYEKL. Trimming cost V 1 base and J 1 base, with 4 bases left between them. The CDR3 has 13 amino acids. For the CDR3, the DNA is TGCGCCAGCAGCCAAGGCGAGAACACTGAAGCTTTCTTT. Translation gives CASSQGENTEAFF.

The chain combines TRBV21-1 with TRBJ1-4. TRBV21-1 is a known pseudogene. This CDR3 spans 15 amino acids. CDR3 protein: CASSKEEGINEKLFF. The CDR3 DNA reads as TGTGCCAGCAGCAAAGAAGAGGGGATAAATGAAAAACTGTTTTTT.

The rearrangement links TRBV10-2 to TRBJ2-7; no reliable D call. The CDR3 consists of 17 residues. V was clipped by 6 bases and J by 4 bases, with 25 bases between them. Germline CDR1 reads WSHSY; CDR2 reads SAAADI. The CDR3 coding sequence is TGCGCCAGCAGCCCTAAACACCCCGGGCAGAGCTGGTACGAGCAGTACTTC. It specifies CASSPKHPGQSWYEQYF.

The rearrangement links TRBV6-2 or TRBV6-3 to TRBJ1-5; D is undetermined. Trimming pared 8 bases from V and 3 bases from J, leaving 17 bases between. From germline, CDR1 is MNHEY and CDR2 SVGEGT. There are 15 residues in the CDR3. The CDR3 here is CASRLAGSPNQPQHF. The DNA for the CDR3 is TGTGCCAGCCGTTTAGCCGGAAGCCCCAATCAGCCCCAGCATTTT.

The chain combines TRBV2 with TRBJ1-5; 10 positions match TRBD1. Germline lookup yields CDR1 SNHLY and CDR2 FYNNEI. The CDR3 sequence is 14 residues long. V was clipped by 9 bases and J by 5 bases; unmatched bases: 7. CDR3 sequence: CASTGQGGDQPQHF. The CDR3 DNA reads TGTGCCAGTACAGGACAGGGGGGCGATCAGCCCCAGCATTTT.

V usage is TRBV6-2 or TRBV6-3 and J usage is TRBJ1-2; no definite D call. Germline V gives CDR1 MNHEY, CDR2 SVGEGT. The CDR3 covers 16 residues. V was pared by 7 bases and J by 8 bases, with 26 bases between. The CDR3 loop is CASTPLKAPHSRGYTF. The CDR3 DNA sequence: TGTGCCAGCACCCCGCTCAAGGCCCCGCACTCTCGGGGCTACACCTTC.